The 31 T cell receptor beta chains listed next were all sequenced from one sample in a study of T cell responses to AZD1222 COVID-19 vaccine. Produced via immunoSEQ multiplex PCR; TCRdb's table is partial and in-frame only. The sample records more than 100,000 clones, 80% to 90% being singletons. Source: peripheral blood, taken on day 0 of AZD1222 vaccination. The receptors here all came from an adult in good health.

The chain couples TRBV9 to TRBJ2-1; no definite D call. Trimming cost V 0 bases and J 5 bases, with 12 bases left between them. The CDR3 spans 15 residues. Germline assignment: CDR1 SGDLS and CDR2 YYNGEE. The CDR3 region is CASSVGDTVDNEQFF. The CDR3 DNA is TGTGCCAGCAGCGTAGGAGACACCGTCGACAATGAGCAGTTCTTC.

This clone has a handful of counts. The CDR3 nucleotides read TGCAGCGTTGGGGGGTGGGCCACTGAAGCTTTCTTT. It is translated as CSVGGWATEAFF. The V call is TRBV29-1, the J call TRBJ1-1, with D possibly being TRBD1 (5 bases). CDR3 length: 12 residues. CDR1 and CDR2 (germline): SQVTM, ANQGSEA. Deletions cut 4 bases from V and 4 bases from J, with 10 bases between.

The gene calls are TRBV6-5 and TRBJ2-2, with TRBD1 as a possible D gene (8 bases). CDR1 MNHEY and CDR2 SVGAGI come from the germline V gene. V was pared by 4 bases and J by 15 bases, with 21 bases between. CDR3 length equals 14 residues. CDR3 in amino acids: CASSSVTRQGRVFF. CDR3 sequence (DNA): TGTGCCAGCAGTTCCGTGACCCGACAGGGGAGGGTGTTTTTT.

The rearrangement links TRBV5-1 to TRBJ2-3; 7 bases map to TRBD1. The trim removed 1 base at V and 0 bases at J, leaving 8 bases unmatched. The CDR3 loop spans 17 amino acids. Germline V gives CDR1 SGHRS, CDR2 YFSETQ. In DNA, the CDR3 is TGCGCCAGCAGCTTGTCACGTGGGGGACAGAGCACAGATACGCAGTATTTT. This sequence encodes CASSLSRGGQSTDTQYF.

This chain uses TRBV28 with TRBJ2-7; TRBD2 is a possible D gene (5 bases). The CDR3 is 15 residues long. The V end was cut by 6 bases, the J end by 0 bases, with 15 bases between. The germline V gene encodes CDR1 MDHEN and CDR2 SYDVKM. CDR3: CASRWTLTSSYEQYF. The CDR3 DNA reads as TGTGCCAGCAGGTGGACTCTCACGAGCTCCTACGAGCAGTACTTC.

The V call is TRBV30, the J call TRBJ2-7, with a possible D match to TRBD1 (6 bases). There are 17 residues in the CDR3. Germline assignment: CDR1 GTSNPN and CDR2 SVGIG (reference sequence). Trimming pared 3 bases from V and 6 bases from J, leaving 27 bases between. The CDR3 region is CAWRFSVRGRGSGEQYF. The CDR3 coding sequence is TGTGCCTGGAGATTTAGTGTGAGGGGCAGGGGTTCCGGCGAGCAGTACTTC.

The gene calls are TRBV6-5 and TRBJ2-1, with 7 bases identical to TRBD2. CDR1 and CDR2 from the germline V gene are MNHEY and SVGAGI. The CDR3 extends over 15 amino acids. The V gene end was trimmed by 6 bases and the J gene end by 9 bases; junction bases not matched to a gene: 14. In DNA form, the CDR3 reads TGTGCCAGCAGCCTCTACTGGCGGGAGAGCGGTGAGCAGTTCTTC. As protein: CASSLYWRESGEQFF.

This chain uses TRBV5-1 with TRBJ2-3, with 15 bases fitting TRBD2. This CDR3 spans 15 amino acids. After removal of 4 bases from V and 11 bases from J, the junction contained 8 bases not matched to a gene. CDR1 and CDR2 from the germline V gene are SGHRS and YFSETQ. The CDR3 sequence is CASSIRTSGGAQQYF. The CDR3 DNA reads TGCGCCAGCAGCATACGGACTAGCGGGGGGGCCCAGCAGTATTTT.

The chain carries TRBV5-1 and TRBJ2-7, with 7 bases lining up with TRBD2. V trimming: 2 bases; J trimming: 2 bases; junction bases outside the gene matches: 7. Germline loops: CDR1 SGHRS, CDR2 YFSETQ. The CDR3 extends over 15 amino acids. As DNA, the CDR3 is TGCGCCAGCAGCTTTACGGGGGGTGCCACCTACGAGCAGTACTTC. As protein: CASSFTGGATYEQYF.

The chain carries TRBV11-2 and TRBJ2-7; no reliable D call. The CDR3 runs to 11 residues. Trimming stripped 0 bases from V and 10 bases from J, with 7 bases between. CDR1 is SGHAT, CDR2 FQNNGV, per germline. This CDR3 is CASSLDQLQYF. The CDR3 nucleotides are TGTGCCAGCAGCTTAGACCAACTTCAGTACTTC.

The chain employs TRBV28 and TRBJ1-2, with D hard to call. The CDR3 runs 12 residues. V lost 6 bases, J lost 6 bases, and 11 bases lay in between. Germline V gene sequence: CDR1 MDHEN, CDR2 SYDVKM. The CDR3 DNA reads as TGTGCCAGCAGCCCCGAGGCTCATGGCTACACCTTC. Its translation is CASSPEAHGYTF.

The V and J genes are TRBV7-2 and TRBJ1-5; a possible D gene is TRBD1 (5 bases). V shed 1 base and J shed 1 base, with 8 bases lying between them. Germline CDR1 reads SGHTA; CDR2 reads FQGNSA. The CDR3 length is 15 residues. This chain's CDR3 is CASSLGGASNQPQHF. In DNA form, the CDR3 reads TGTGCCAGCAGCTTAGGAGGGGCAAGCAATCAGCCCCAGCATTTT. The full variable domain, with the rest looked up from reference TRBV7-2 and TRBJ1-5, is GAGVSQSPSNKVTEKGKDVELRCDPISGHTALYWYRQSLGQGLEFLIYFQGNSAPDKSGLPSDRFSAERTGGSVSTLTIQRTQQEDSAVYLCASSLGGASNQPQHFGDGTRLSIL.

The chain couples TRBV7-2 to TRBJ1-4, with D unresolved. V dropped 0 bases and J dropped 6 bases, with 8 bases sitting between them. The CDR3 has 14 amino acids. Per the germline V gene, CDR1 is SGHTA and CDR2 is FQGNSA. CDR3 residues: CASSLARSDEKLFF. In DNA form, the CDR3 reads TGTGCCAGCAGCTTAGCGCGCTCGGATGAAAAACTGTTTTTT.

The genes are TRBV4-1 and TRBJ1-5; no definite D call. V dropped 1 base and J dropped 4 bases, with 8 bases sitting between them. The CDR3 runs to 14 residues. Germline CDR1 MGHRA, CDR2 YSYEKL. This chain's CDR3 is CASSQGSANQPQHF. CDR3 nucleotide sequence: TGCGCCAGCAGCCAAGGTTCCGCAAATCAGCCCCAGCATTTT.

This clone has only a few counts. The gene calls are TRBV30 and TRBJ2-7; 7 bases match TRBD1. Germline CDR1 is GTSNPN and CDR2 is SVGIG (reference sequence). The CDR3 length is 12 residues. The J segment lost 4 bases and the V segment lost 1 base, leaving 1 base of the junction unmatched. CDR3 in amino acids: CAWSAQGYEQYF. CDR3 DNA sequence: TGTGCCTGGAGTGCACAGGGGTACGAGCAGTACTTC.

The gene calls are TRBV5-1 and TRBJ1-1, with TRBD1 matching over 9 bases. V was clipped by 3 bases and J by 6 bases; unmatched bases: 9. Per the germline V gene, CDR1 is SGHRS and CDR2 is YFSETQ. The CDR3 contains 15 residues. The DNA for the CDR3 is TGCGCCAGCAGCTGGGAACAGGGGGCTCTGGCTGAAGCTTTCTTT. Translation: CASSWEQGALAEAFF.

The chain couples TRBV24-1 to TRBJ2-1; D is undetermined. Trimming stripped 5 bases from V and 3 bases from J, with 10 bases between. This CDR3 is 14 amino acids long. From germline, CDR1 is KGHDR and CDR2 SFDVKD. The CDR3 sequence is CATSVASNYNEQFF. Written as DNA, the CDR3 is TGTGCCACCAGTGTGGCGTCAAACTACAATGAGCAGTTCTTC.

Here the CDR3 DNA reads TGTGCCAGCACGACAGGCTACGAGCAGTACTTC. Its protein product is CASTTGYEQYF. V usage is TRBV2 and J usage is TRBJ2-7; D possibly corresponds to TRBD1 (6 bases). Germline loops: CDR1 SNHLY, CDR2 FYNNEI. This CDR3 spans 11 amino acids. The ends were cut back, 7 bases at V and 3 bases at J, with 7 bases in the middle. Full variable domain (rest looked up from reference TRBV2 and TRBJ2-7): EPEVTQTPSHQVTQMGQEVILRCVPISNHLYFYWYRQILGQKVEFLVSFYNNEISEKSEIFDDQFSVERPDGSNFTLKIRSTKLEDSAMYFCASTTGYEQYFGPGTRLTVT.

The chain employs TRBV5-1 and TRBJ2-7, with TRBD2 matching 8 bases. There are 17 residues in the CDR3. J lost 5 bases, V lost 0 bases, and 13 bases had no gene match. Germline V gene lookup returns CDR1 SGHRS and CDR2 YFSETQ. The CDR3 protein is CASSLGAGMAGGDEQYF. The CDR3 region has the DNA TGCGCCAGCAGCTTGGGCGCGGGGATGGCGGGGGGCGACGAGCAGTACTTC.

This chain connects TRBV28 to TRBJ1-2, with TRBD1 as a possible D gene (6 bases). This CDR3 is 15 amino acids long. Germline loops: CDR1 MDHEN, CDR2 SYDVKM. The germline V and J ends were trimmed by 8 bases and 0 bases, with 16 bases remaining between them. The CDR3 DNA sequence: TGTGCCAGCTGTTCAGGGGCAGCTACTAACTATGGCTACACCTTC. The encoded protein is CASCSGAATNYGYTF.

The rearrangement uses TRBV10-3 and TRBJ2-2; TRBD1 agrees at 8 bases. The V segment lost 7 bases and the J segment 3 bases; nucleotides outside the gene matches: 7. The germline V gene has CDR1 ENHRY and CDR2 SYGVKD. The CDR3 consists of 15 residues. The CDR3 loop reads CAITHGQGDTGELFF. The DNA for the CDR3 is TGTGCCATCACCCATGGACAGGGAGACACCGGGGAGCTGTTTTTT.

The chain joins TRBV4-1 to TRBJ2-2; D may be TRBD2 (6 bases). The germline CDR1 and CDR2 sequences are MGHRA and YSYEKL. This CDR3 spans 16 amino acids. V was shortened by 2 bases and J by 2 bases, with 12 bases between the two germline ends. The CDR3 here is CASSQIGSKNTGELFF. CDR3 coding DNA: TGCGCCAGCAGCCAAATCGGGAGCAAAAACACCGGGGAGCTGTTTTTT.

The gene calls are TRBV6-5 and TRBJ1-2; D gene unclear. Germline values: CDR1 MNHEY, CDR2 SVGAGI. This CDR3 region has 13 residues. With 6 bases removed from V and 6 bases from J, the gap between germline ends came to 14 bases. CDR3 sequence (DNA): TGTGCCAGCAGGAGGGTTGGAGGTGATGGCTACACCTTC. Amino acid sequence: CASRRVGGDGYTF.

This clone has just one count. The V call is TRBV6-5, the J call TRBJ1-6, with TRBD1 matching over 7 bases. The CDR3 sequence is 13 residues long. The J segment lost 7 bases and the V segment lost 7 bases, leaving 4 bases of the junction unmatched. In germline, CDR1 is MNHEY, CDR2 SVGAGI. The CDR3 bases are TGTGCCAGCATGGGGACAGTCAATTCACCCCTCCACTTT. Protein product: CASMGTVNSPLHF.

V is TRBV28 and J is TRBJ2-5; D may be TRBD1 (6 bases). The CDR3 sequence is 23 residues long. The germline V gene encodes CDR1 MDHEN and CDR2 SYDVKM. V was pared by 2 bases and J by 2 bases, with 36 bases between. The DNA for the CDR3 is TGTGCCAGCAGTTTACCCCCCCGGCGGACAACAGGGCCACCGTCGCACCCGCAAGAGACCCAGTACTTC. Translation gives CASSLPPRRTTGPPSHPQETQYF.

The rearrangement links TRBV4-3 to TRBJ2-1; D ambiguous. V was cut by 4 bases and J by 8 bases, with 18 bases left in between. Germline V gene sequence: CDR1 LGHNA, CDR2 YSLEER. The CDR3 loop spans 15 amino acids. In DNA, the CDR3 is TGCGCCAGCAGCCCCCATCATAGGAGCCCCGATGAGCAGTTCTTC. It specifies CASSPHHRSPDEQFF.

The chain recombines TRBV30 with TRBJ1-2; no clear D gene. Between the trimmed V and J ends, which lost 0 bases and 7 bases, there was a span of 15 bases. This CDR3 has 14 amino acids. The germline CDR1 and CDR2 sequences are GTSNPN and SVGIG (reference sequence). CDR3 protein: CAWSVRKGSAGYTF. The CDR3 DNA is TGTGCCTGGAGTGTACGAAAGGGTTCGGCTGGCTACACCTTC.

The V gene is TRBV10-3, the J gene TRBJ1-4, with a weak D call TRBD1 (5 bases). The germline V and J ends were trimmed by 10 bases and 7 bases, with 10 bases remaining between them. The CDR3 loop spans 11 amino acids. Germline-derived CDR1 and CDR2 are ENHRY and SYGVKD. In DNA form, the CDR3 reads TGTGCCAGCAGGGCGGGTGAAAAACTGTTTTTT. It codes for CASRAGEKLFF.

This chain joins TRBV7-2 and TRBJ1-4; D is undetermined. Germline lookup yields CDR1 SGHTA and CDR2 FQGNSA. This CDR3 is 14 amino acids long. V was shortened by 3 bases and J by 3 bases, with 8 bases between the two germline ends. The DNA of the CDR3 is TGTGCCAGCAGCTTGCCAGGAGCTAATGAAAAACTGTTTTTT. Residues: CASSLPGANEKLFF.

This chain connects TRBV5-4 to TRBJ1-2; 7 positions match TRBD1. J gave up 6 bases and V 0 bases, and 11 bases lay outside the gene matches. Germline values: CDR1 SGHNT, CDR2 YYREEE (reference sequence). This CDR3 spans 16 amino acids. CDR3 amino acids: CASSLDPSGTENGYTF. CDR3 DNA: TGTGCCAGCAGCTTGGATCCATCTGGGACAGAGAATGGCTACACCTTC. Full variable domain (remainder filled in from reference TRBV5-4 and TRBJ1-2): ETGVTQSPTHLIKTRGQQVTLRCSSQSGHNTVSWYQQALGQGPQFIFQYYREEENGRGNFPPRFSGLQFPNYSSELNVNALELDDSALYLCASSLDPSGTENGYTFGSGTRLTVV.

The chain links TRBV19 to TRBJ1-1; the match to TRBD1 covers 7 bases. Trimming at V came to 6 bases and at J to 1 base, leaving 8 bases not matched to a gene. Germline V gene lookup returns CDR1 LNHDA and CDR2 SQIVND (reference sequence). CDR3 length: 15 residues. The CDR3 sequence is CASRLTGYGNTEAFF. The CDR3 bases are TGTGCCAGTAGACTGACAGGGTATGGGAACACTGAAGCTTTCTTT.